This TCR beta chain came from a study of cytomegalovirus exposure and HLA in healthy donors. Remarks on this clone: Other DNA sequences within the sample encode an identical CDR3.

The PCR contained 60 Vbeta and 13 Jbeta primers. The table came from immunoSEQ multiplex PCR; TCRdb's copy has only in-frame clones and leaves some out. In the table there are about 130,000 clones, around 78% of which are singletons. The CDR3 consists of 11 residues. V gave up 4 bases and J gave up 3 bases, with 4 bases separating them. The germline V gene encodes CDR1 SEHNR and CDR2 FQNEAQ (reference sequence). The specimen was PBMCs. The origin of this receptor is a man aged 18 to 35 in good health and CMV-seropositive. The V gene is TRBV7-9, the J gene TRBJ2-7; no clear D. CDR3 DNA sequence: TGTGCCAGCAGCTCTTACTACGAGCAGTACTTC. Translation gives CASSSYYEQYF. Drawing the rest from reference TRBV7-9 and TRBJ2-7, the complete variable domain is DTGVSQNPRHKITKRGQNVTFRCDPISEHNRLYWYRQTLGQGPEFLTYFQNEAQLEKSRLLSDRFSAERPKGSFSTLEIQRTEQGDSAMYLCASSSYYEQYFGPGTRLTVT.